This T cell receptor (beta chain) was sequenced during a study of T cell responses to AZD1222 COVID-19 vaccine. Study-level results: Repertoire sampling occurred only after the peak T cell response. At study baseline, merely five or six AZD1222 recipients were seropositive.

Sequencing used immunoSEQ multiplex PCR; TCRdb keeps in-frame clones, though not all of them. The sample shows tens of thousands of clones, roughly 89% of them seen only once. Per germline, CDR1 SGHDN and CDR2 FVKESK. Trimming left V 5 bases short and J 5 bases short, with 13 bases between. This CDR3 region has 15 residues. Concerning this clone itself: What it binds is unknown.

The clonotype comes from an adult in good health. Here the sequenced sample was peripheral blood, taken on day 0 of AZD1222 vaccination. The chain couples TRBV14 to TRBJ1-6, with D tentatively TRBD1 (6 bases). CDR3 nucleotide sequence: TGTGCCAGCAGCTCTCAGGGGTTGAATAATTCACCCCTCCACTTT. This encodes CASSSQGLNNSPLHF.